This TCR beta chain was documented in a study of cytomegalovirus exposure and HLA in healthy donors. The study's findings and limits: Researchers left out some V segments, among them TRBV6-2 and TRBV6-3, as indistinguishable. Cytomegalovirus association was listed for about 170 TCR beta chains. Highest at DRB1 and lowest at HLA-C, TCR association rates differed among HLA loci in a later analysis. A later analysis by the authors found several of the most significant clusters apparently linked to common viral pathogens.

CDR1 is SQVTM and CDR2 is ANQGSEA in the germline V gene. The CDR3 has 11 residues. The V end lost 4 bases, the J end lost 8 bases, and 11 bases lay between the germline ends. This clone has only a few counts. Its antigen is unidentified. PCR used 60 Vbeta primers and 13 Jbeta primers. Clones were sequenced by immunoSEQ multiplex PCR, and TCRdb holds only the in-frame ones, with some missing. This repertoire shows more than 100,000 clones, approximately 8.9% found once; its top ten account for roughly 6.4%. The V and J genes are TRBV29-1 and TRBJ1-1, with a possible D match to TRBD1 (6 bases). The sample comprised PBMCs. This sequence was found in a woman in her 40s in good health and CMV-seropositive. The CDR3 region has the DNA TGCAGCGTTGGAGACAGGATCGAAGCTTTCTTT. Protein: CSVGDRIEAFF. Variable domain in full (rest from reference TRBV29-1 and TRBJ1-1): SAVISQKPSRDICQRGTSLTIQCQVDSQVTMMFWYRQQPGQSLTLIATANQGSEATYESGFVIDKFPISRPNLTFSTLTVSNMSPEDSSIYLCSVGDRIEAFFGQGTRLTVV.